This record covers a single T cell receptor (beta chain). The germline gives CDR1 LGHNT, CDR2 FRNRAP. The CDR3 runs to 16 residues. The V gene lost 1 base and the J gene lost 7 bases, with 17 bases spanning the gap. The data were obtained in a study of T cell responses to AZD1222 COVID-19 vaccine. Clones were read by immunoSEQ multiplex PCR, and TCRdb kept only the in-frame ones, dropping some. The sample yields under 140,000 clones, nearly 90% seen once. The sequenced sample was peripheral blood, obtained on day 0 of AZD1222 vaccination. The chain couples TRBV12-5 to TRBJ2-1; D may be TRBD2 (6 bases). The sequence was collected from an adult in good health. This chain's CDR3 is CASGLGGAPVGNEQFF. The CDR3 DNA is TGTGCTAGTGGTTTGGGCGGGGCCCCGGTAGGGAATGAGCAGTTCTTC.